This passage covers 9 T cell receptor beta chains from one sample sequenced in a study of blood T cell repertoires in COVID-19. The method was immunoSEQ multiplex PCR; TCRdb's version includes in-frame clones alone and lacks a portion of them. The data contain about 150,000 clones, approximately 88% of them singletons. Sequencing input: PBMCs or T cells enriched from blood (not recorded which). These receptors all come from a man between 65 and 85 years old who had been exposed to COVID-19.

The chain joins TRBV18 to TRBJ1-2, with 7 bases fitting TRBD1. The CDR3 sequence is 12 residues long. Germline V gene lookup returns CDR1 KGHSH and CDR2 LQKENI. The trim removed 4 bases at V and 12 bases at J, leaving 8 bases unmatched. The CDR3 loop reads CASSLGTDQHTF. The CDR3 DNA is TGTGCCAGCTCACTTGGGACAGATCAGCACACCTTC.

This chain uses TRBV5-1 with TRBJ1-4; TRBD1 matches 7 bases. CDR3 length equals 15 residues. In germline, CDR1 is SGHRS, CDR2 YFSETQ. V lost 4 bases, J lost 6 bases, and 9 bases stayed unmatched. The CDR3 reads CASSTTGAEDEKLFF. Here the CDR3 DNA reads TGCGCCAGCAGCACCACAGGGGCAGAAGATGAAAAACTGTTTTTT.

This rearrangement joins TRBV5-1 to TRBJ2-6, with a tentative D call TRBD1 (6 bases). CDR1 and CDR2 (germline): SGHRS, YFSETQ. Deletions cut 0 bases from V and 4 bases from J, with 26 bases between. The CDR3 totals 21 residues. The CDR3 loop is CASSLAYQVWPGGRGANVLTF. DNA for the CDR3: TGCGCCAGCAGCTTGGCCTATCAGGTCTGGCCTGGGGGCAGGGGGGCCAACGTCCTGACTTTC. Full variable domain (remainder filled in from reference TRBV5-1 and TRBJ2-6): KAGVTQTPRYLIKTRGQQVTLSCSPISGHRSVSWYQQTPGQGLQFLFEYFSETQRNKGNFPGRFSGRQFSNSRSEMNVSTLELGDSALYLCASSLAYQVWPGGRGANVLTFGAGSRLTVL.

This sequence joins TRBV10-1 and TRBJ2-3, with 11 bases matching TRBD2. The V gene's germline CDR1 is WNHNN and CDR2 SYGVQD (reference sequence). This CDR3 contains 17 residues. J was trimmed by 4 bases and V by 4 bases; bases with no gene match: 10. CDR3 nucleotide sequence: TGCGCCAGCAGTGGGGGACAGTCACTAGCGGGAGCAGATACGCAGTATTTT. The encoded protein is CASSGGQSLAGADTQYF.

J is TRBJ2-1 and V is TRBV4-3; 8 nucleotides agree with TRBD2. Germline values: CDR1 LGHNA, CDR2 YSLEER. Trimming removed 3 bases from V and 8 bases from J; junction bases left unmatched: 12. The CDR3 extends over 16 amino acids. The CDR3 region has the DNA TGCGCCAGCAGCCAGTCTGAGACTAGCGCCTGGGATGAGCAGTTCTTC. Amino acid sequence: CASSQSETSAWDEQFF.

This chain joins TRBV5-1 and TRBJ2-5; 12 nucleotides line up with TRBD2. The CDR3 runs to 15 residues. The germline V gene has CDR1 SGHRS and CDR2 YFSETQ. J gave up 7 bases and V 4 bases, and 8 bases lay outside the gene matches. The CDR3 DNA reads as TGCGCCAGCAGCGCACGACTAGCGGGGGTGGGGACCCAGTACTTC. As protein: CASSARLAGVGTQYF.

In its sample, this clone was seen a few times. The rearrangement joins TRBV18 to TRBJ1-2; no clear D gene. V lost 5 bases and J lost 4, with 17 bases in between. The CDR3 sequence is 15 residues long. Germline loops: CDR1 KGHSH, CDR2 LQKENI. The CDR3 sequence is CASSTSLGGGYGYTF. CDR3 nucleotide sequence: TGTGCCAGCTCAACGAGTCTCGGAGGCGGCTATGGCTACACCTTC.

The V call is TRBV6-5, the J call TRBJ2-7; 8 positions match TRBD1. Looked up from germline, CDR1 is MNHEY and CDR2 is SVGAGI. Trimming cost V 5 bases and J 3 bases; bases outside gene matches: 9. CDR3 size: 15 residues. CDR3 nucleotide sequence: TGTGCCAGCAGTACCCGTACAGGGGGTCGCTACGAGCAGTACTTC. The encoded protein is CASSTRTGGRYEQYF.

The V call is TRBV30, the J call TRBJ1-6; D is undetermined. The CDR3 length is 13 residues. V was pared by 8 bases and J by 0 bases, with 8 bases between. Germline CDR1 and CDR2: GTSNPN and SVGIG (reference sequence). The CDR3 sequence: CAGGSSYNSPLHF. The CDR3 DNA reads TGTGCCGGAGGGAGCTCCTATAATTCACCCCTCCACTTT.